The T cell receptor beta chain under discussion was sequenced for a study of T cell clonotyping in hematopoietic cell transplantation. Samples: about 28 days before transplant, then days 30, 100 and 180 after. The protocol was immunoSEQ multiplex PCR, while the TCRdb copy is restricted to in-frame clones and leaves out a portion. This table holds some 4,300 clones, approximately 96% found once. V was cut by 2 bases and J by 4 bases, with 12 bases left in between. The germline V gene has CDR1 SGHDT and CDR2 YYEEEE. This CDR3 is built from 14 residues. This receptor was obtained from a male patient between 40 and 49 years old who had an allogeneic stem cell transplant from a related donor, so the T cells may come from the graft donor. Some clones in this sample may be carry-over from other donors' samples. The input for sequencing was PBMCs, taken 100 days after allogeneic stem cell transplant. The chain combines TRBV5-6 with TRBJ2-5, with a tentative D call TRBD1 (6 bases). CDR3 in amino acids: CASSLGGVGETQYF. As DNA, the CDR3 is TGTGCCAGCAGCTTAGGGGGAGTGGGAGAGACCCAGTACTTC.